The next 30 T cell receptor beta chains were all read from a single sample in a study of blood T cell repertoires in COVID-19. Using immunoSEQ multiplex PCR, the repertoire was profiled, and TCRdb retains in-frame clones only, with some absent. The repertoire holds about 310,000 clones, with about 91% as singletons. The sequenced sample was PBMCs or T cells enriched from blood (not recorded which). These receptors were collected from a woman aged 40 to 50 who had recovered from COVID-19.

The chain employs TRBV5-1 and TRBJ1-2, with TRBD1 matching over 11 bases. CDR1 and CDR2 (germline): SGHRS, YFSETQ. This CDR3 is built from 14 residues. Trimming took 4 bases from V and 7 from J; bases not matched to a gene: 6. The CDR3 DNA reads as TGCGCCAGCAGCCAAGGACAGGGGGCAGGTGGCTACACCTTC. It translates to CASSQGQGAGGYTF.

This chain uses TRBV11-2 with TRBJ2-7; D remains unclear. V was clipped by 3 bases and J by 4 bases, with 13 bases between them. Germline-derived CDR1 and CDR2 are SGHAT and FQNNGV. The length of the CDR3 is 14 residues. The CDR3, as DNA: TGTGCCAGCAGCTTTGCCCCGACTGGGTACGAGCAGTACTTC. Encoded protein: CASSFAPTGYEQYF.

CDR3 nucleotide sequence: TGTGCCAGCAGCTCTACAGGAGAGACCCAGTACTTC. As protein: CASSSTGETQYF. The chain employs TRBV7-3 and TRBJ2-5; TRBD1 might be the D (5 bases). The germline V gene encodes CDR1 SGHTA and CDR2 FQGTGA. The germline V and J ends were trimmed by 4 bases and 4 bases, with 7 bases remaining between them. The CDR3 length is 12 residues.

The chain joins TRBV11-2 to TRBJ2-2, with a possible D match to TRBD2 (6 bases). Germline CDR1 is SGHAT and CDR2 is FQNNGV. This CDR3 spans 16 amino acids. V shed 2 bases and J shed 5 bases, with 15 bases lying between them. CDR3 in amino acids: CASSLRFGGETGELFF. CDR3 sequence (DNA): TGTGCCAGCAGCTTACGGTTCGGGGGTGAGACCGGGGAGCTGTTTTTT.

This chain uses TRBV9 with TRBJ2-1, with unresolved D. V shed 3 bases and J shed 9 bases, with 16 bases lying between them. The CDR3 spans 14 residues. The germline gives CDR1 SGDLS, CDR2 YYNGEE. The DNA for the CDR3 is TGTGCCAGCAGCGCCACCCCTGTAGAATCTGAGCAGTTCTTC. Its protein product is CASSATPVESEQFF. Combining the CDR3 with reference TRBV9 and TRBJ2-1 gives the whole variable domain DSGVTQTPKHLITATGQRVTLRCSPRSGDLSVYWYQQSLDQGLQFLIQYYNGEERAKGNILERFSAQQFPDLHSELNLSSLELGDSALYFCASSATPVESEQFFGPGTRLTVL.

The chain employs TRBV29-1 and TRBJ2-1; the match to TRBD2 covers 13 bases. The V and J ends lost 7 bases and 8 bases, in that order; junction bases with no gene match: 5. The CDR3 totals 13 residues. Germline V CDR1 and CDR2: SQVTM, ANQGSEA. The CDR3 sequence is CSGLGLAGDEQFF. In DNA form, the CDR3 reads TGCAGCGGCCTCGGACTAGCGGGGGATGAGCAGTTCTTC.

The chain uses TRBV3-1 (or the pseudogene TRBV3-2) and TRBJ1-2; D possibly corresponds to TRBD1 (6 bases). Germline V gene sequence: CDR1 LGHDT, CDR2 YNNKEL (reference sequence). The CDR3 consists of 17 residues. V was clipped by 2 bases and J by 5 bases, with 21 bases between them. The CDR3: CASSQWGNREGAYGYTF. The CDR3 DNA is TGTGCCAGCAGCCAATGGGGAAACAGGGAAGGGGCTTATGGCTACACCTTC.

The chain recombines TRBV5-8 with TRBJ1-6; a weak D match, TRBD1 (5 bases). The CDR3 is 13 residues long. Germline CDR1 SGHTS, CDR2 YDEGEE. Trimming took off 0 bases at V and 10 bases at J, with 8 bases between the two ends. The CDR3 DNA is TGTGCCAGCAGCTTGGATCAGGGATCACCCCTCCACTTT. Translation: CASSLDQGSPLHF.

This clone was detected only a few times. This rearrangement joins TRBV6-5 to TRBJ2-1; TRBD2 might be the D (6 bases). The ends were cut back, 6 bases at V and 8 bases at J, with 11 bases in the middle. There are 12 residues in the CDR3. Germline assignment: CDR1 MNHEY and CDR2 SVGAGI. The CDR3 DNA follows: TGTGCCAGCAGGACTAGGACCCATGAGCAGTTCTTC. It translates to CASRTRTHEQFF.

This chain joins TRBV5-1 and TRBJ1-6; D may be TRBD1 (5 bases). In germline, CDR1 is SGHRS, CDR2 YFSETQ. Trimming removed 2 bases from V and 9 bases from J, with 12 bases in between. The CDR3 runs 14 residues. The CDR3 loop is CASSLGDDGSPLHF. The DNA for the CDR3 is TGCGCCAGCAGCTTAGGGGATGATGGTTCACCCCTCCACTTT.

This rearrangement joins TRBV3-1 (or the pseudogene TRBV3-2) to TRBJ2-1; TRBD2 matches 14 bases. J lost 9 bases, V lost 7 bases, and 11 bases had no gene match. The germline gives CDR1 LGHDT, CDR2 YNNKEL (reference sequence). The CDR3 is 16 residues long. In DNA form, the CDR3 reads TGTGCCAGCACCTCGACCCGACTAGCGGGGGGGAGTGAGCAGTTCTTC. Translated, it gives CASTSTRLAGGSEQFF.

This clone was seen just once. The V gene is TRBV7-8, the J gene TRBJ1-1, with D possibly matching TRBD1 (6 bases). With 5 bases removed from V and 2 bases from J, the gap between germline ends came to 12 bases. This CDR3 has 14 amino acids. CDR1 and CDR2 (germline): SGHVS, FQNEAQ. The CDR3 DNA reads TGTGCCAGCAGCCGAGAAGGGGGAAACACTGAAGCTTTCTTT. Amino acid sequence: CASSREGGNTEAFF.

CDR3 amino acids: CASRGTGISGTEAFF. The CDR3 bases are TGTGCCAGCAGGGGGACAGGAATATCGGGGACTGAAGCTTTCTTT. This rearrangement joins TRBV25-1 to TRBJ1-1; 8 bases line up with TRBD1. This CDR3 contains 15 residues. V gave up 6 bases and J gave up 5 bases; unmatched junction bases: 11. Germline-derived CDR1 and CDR2 are MGHDK and SYGVNS.

This clone appeared a single time. The chain is built from TRBV5-1 and TRBJ2-3; D might be TRBD2 (5 bases). V was trimmed by 0 bases and J by 0 bases, leaving 14 bases between them. Germline lookup yields CDR1 SGHRS and CDR2 YFSETQ. CDR3 length: 17 amino acids. CDR3 nucleotides: TGCGCCAGCAGCTTGGCTGGTCGGGGTCCTAGCACAGATACGCAGTATTTT. Translation gives CASSLAGRGPSTDTQYF.

The V call is TRBV12-3 or TRBV12-4, the J call TRBJ1-3, with TRBD1 as a possible D gene (6 bases). The CDR3 is 13 amino acids. V was cut by 3 bases and J by 4 bases, with 7 bases left in between. CDR3 protein: CASSFDRGNTIYF. CDR3 in DNA: TGTGCCAGCAGTTTTGACAGGGGAAACACCATATATTTT.

V gene TRBV18 combines with J gene TRBJ1-6, with 9 bases lining up with TRBD1. Germline CDR1 and CDR2: KGHSH and LQKENI. Trimming removed 4 bases from V and 8 bases from J; junction bases left unmatched: 6. This CDR3 is 15 amino acids long. In nucleotides, the CDR3 is TGTGCCAGCTCACTAAAACAGGGGGCTGATTCACCCCTCCACTTT. Its protein product is CASSLKQGADSPLHF.

The chain employs TRBV10-3 and TRBJ1-2; D might be TRBD1 (6 bases). Germline V gene lookup returns CDR1 ENHRY and CDR2 SYGVKD. CDR3 size: 13 residues. Between the trimmed V and J ends, which lost 11 bases and 1 base, there was a span of 14 bases. Here the CDR3 reads CAAQTGLNYGYTF. In DNA form, the CDR3 reads TGTGCCGCACAGACAGGACTTAACTATGGCTACACCTTC.

This clone was observed a handful of times. The V call is TRBV2, the J call TRBJ2-7, with D maybe TRBD1 (6 bases). V lost 7 bases to trimming and J lost 2 bases, with 12 bases between them. The germline gives CDR1 SNHLY, CDR2 FYNNEI. CDR3 size: 13 residues. CDR3 region: CASTKQGPYEQYF. The CDR3 DNA reads as TGTGCCAGCACTAAACAGGGACCCTACGAGCAGTACTTC.

This clone was picked up a small number of times. V gene TRBV4-2 combines with J gene TRBJ1-6, with D maybe TRBD1 (5 bases). V gave up 1 base and J gave up 8 bases, with 12 bases separating them. CDR1 and CDR2 from the germline V gene are LGHNA and YNFKEQ. The CDR3 length is 15 residues. CDR3 nucleotide sequence: TGTGCCAGCAGCCAAGTGGAACAGGACGATTCACCCCTCCACTTT. Protein: CASSQVEQDDSPLHF.

The chain employs TRBV24-1 and TRBJ1-2, with D possibly being TRBD1 (5 bases). V was clipped by 3 bases and J by 2 bases, with 9 bases between them. CDR1 is KGHDR, CDR2 SFDVKD, per germline. This CDR3 spans 14 amino acids. The CDR3 sequence is CATSDQGMNYGYTF. CDR3 DNA: TGTGCCACCAGTGATCAGGGAATGAACTATGGCTACACCTTC.

The chain employs TRBV7-6 and TRBJ2-4; 8 nucleotides agree with TRBD2. The germline V gene encodes CDR1 SGHVS and CDR2 FNYEAQ. Trimming removed 4 bases from V and 0 bases from J; junction bases left unmatched: 5. This CDR3 has 16 amino acids. The CDR3 DNA follows: TGTGCCAGCAGCTCCGGGGGGGAGGTAGCCAAAAACATTCAGTACTTC. It yields the protein CASSSGGEVAKNIQYF.

The chain is built from TRBV14 and TRBJ1-1, with 7 positions matching TRBD1. From germline, CDR1 is SGHDN and CDR2 FVKESK. Losses at the gene ends were 3 bases for V and 13 bases for J; bases not matched to a gene: 11. The CDR3 is 13 amino acids. CDR3 DNA sequence: TGTGCCAGCAGCCATACCGGGACAGCACGGGTTTTCTTT. This gives the protein CASSHTGTARVFF.

This rearrangement joins TRBV28 to TRBJ2-3; no reliable D call. Germline CDR1 and CDR2: MDHEN and SYDVKM. The CDR3 sequence is 15 residues long. V lost 5 bases and J 1 base, leaving 13 bases between the germline ends. Here the CDR3 reads CASSPLRFGTDTQYF. Written as DNA, the CDR3 is TGTGCCAGCAGTCCTCTACGGTTCGGCACAGATACGCAGTATTTT.

This sequence joins TRBV14 and TRBJ1-2; the D gene is possibly TRBD1 (6 bases). Germline V gene sequence: CDR1 SGHDN, CDR2 FVKESK. V lost 0 bases, J lost 4 bases, and 18 bases lay in between. The CDR3 covers 17 residues. The CDR3 region has the DNA TGTGCCAGCAGCCAAGATTCCGGGACAACCAGGTCCTATGGCTACACCTTC. Its protein is CASSQDSGTTRSYGYTF.

The chain has TRBV11-2 and TRBJ2-7; the D gene is possibly TRBD1 (6 bases). Germline lookup yields CDR1 SGHAT and CDR2 FQNNGV. Trimming stripped 5 bases from V and 0 bases from J, with 20 bases between. The CDR3 is 17 residues long. CDR3 region: CASSLNQAGASSYEQYF. The CDR3 region has the DNA TGTGCCAGCAGCCTAAACCAGGCAGGGGCGTCCTCCTACGAGCAGTACTTC.

This sequence joins TRBV30 and TRBJ2-1; D is ambiguous. The CDR3 is 13 residues long. V was pared by 8 bases and J by 0 bases, with 11 bases between. Germline V gene lookup returns CDR1 GTSNPN and CDR2 SVGIG (reference sequence). The CDR3 coding sequence is TGTGCCCTAGGCCCTAGCTCCTACAATGAGCAGTTCTTC. Amino acid sequence: CALGPSSYNEQFF.

The chain is built from TRBV11-2 and TRBJ2-3, with 11 bases lining up with TRBD2. The length of the CDR3 is 18 residues. CDR1 is SGHAT and CDR2 is FQNNGV in the germline V gene. The V gene end was trimmed by 5 bases and the J gene end by 0 bases; junction bases not matched to a gene: 10. CDR3 in DNA: TGTGCCAGCAGCCGGAGGCCTAGCGGGGGGACTAGCACAGATACGCAGTATTTT. This encodes CASSRRPSGGTSTDTQYF. The variable domain in full, with the rest retrieved from reference TRBV11-2 and TRBJ2-3, is EAGVAQSPRYKIIEKRQSVAFWCNPISGHATLYWYQQILGQGPKLLIQFQNNGVVDDSQLPKDRFSAERLKGVDSTLKIQPAKLEDSAVYLCASSRRPSGGTSTDTQYFGPGTRLTVL.

The rearrangement joins TRBV6-5 to TRBJ2-1; perhaps TRBD1 as D (6 bases). Per germline, CDR1 MNHEY and CDR2 SVGAGI. V lost 4 bases and J 2 bases, leaving 9 bases between the germline ends. This CDR3 has 14 residues. CDR3 in DNA: TGTGCCAGCAGTTTAAGGGGGACCTACAATGAGCAGTTCTTC. It codes for CASSLRGTYNEQFF.

The genes are TRBV3-1 (or the pseudogene TRBV3-2) and TRBJ1-1; D is possibly TRBD1 (6 bases). Trimming took off 1 base at V and 5 bases at J, with 14 bases between the two ends. CDR3 length: 15 residues. From germline, CDR1 is LGHDT and CDR2 YNNKEL (reference sequence). This chain's CDR3 is CASSQGGGGLTEAFF. The CDR3, as DNA: TGTGCCAGCAGCCAAGGAGGTGGGGGCTTGACTGAAGCTTTCTTT.

The rearrangement links TRBV5-6 to TRBJ2-2; 10 bases match TRBD1. The germline gives CDR1 SGHDT, CDR2 YYEEEE. The CDR3 has 16 residues. With 1 base clipped from V and 5 bases from J, the junction kept 5 bases outside the gene matches. Written as DNA, the CDR3 is TGTGCCAGCAGCTTGCCGGACAGGGGGGTTACCGGGGAGCTGTTTTTT. Translating gives CASSLPDRGVTGELFF.